This T cell receptor beta chain emerged from a study of Graves' ophthalmopathy and Graves' hyperthyroidism. Points from the study as a whole: Blood was where most expanded thyroid clonotypes above 0.001 frequency also turned up. Researchers report that a 13-signature model separated ophthalmopathy from stable hyperthyroidism, posting about 87% sensitivity and 75% to 84% specificity.

Regarding this clonotype: Its cognate antigen is unknown.

CDR3 regions of TCR beta were amplified from RNA transcripts. Investigators did first-round RT-PCR with HTBI primers, then second-round multiplex PCR. One entry per CDR3 protein results from TCRdb running MiXCR on the multiplex PCR reads. This sample has 600,000 to 700,000 distinct CDR3 sequences, with 35% to 45% found just once. Ophthalmopathy in the donors was of moderate-to-severe activity, with CAS ≥3, NOSPECS ≥4 and duration under 3 months. The receptor was isolated from an adult man with Graves' ophthalmopathy. What was sequenced was peripheral blood.

The chain's CDR3 is CAWRRQGAGWTQYF. In DNA form, the CDR3 reads TGTGCCTGGAGAAGGCAGGGGGCCGGTTGGACCCAGTACTTC. The chain combines TRBV30 with TRBJ2-5; 8 nucleotides match TRBD1. Germline-derived CDR1 and CDR2 are GTSNPN and SVGIG (reference sequence). V shed 3 bases, J shed 7 bases, and the junction held 10 bases outside the gene matches. This CDR3 spans 14 amino acids.